The entry that follows covers one T cell receptor (beta chain) sequence. Data came from immunoSEQ multiplex PCR; TCRdb stores just in-frame clones and leaves some out. The sample gives about 2.3 million clones, around 93% of which show up once; approximately 0.39% is in the top ten. Germline V gene lookup returns CDR1 MNHNS and CDR2 SASEGT. CDR3 length: 15 residues. V dropped 2 bases and J dropped 2 bases, with 13 bases sitting between them. The data were taken from a study of shared clonotypes between healthy human individuals. This chain uses TRBV6-1 with TRBJ2-7; D remains unclear. Material: naive CD4+ T cells from PBMCs. Subset described: CD45RA+ positively selected. The sequence was collected from a man in his late teens or twenties in good health. Some clones in this sample may be carry-over from other donors' samples. The CDR3 is CASSESPSVTYEQYF. CDR3 in DNA: TGTGCCAGCAGTGAAAGTCCCTCGGTTACCTACGAGCAGTACTTC.